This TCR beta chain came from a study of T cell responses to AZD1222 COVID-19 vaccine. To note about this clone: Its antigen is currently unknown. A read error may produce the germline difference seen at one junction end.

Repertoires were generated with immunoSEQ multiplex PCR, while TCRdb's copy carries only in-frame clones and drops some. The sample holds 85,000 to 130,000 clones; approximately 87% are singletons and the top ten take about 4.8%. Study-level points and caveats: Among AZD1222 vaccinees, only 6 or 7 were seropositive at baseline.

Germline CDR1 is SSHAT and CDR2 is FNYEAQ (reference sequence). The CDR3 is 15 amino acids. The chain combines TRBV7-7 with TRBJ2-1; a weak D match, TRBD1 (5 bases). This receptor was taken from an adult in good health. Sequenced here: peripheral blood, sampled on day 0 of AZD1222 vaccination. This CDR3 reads CASSQTLDPRDEQFF. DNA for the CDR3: TGTGCTAGCAGCCAAACCCTCGACCCCAGGGATGAGCAGTTCTTC.